These 7 T cell receptor beta chains came from one sample sequenced in a study of molecular identifiers for immune sequencing clone quantification. Using its own MiXCR run on the PCR reads, TCRdb lists one record per CDR3 protein. The sample consists of around 480,000 distinct CDR3 sequences, about 25% of them appearing once. Sequenced sample: naive CD8+ T cells from blood, with Jurkat cell RNA spiked in. The sample's subset: FACS-sorted CD8+CD4-CCR7+CD45RA+ naive T cells. The receptors shown here come from a human donor in good health. Some libraries in this study had Jurkat cell RNA spiked in.

The rearrangement links TRBV29-1 to TRBJ1-6, with a weak D call TRBD1 (6 bases). The CDR3 length is 16 residues. The germline V and J ends were trimmed by 6 bases and 0 bases, with 15 bases remaining between them. The V gene's germline CDR1 is SQVTM and CDR2 ANQGSEA. This chain's CDR3 is CSVDDRLDSYNSPLHF. The CDR3 DNA reads as TGCAGCGTAGACGACAGGCTGGACTCCTATAATTCACCCCTCCACTTT. Full variable domain (outside the CDR3, taken from reference TRBV29-1 and TRBJ1-6): SAVISQKPSRDICQRGTSLTIQCQVDSQVTMMFWYRQQPGQSLTLIATANQGSEATYESGFVIDKFPISRPNLTFSTLTVSNMSPEDSSIYLCSVDDRLDSYNSPLHFGNGTRLTVT.

This clonotype was picked up a small number of times. V is TRBV5-6 and J is TRBJ1-2; D gene uncertain. The CDR3 loop spans 14 amino acids. Deletions cut 2 bases from V and 1 base from J, with 9 bases between. Germline V gives CDR1 SGHDT, CDR2 YYEEEE. The CDR3: CASSFPGINYGYTF. The CDR3 bases are TGTGCCAGCAGCTTCCCAGGCATTAACTATGGCTACACCTTC.

This clonotype was observed a handful of times. The rearrangement links TRBV2 to TRBJ1-5; no clear D gene. This CDR3 has 15 residues. Germline V gene lookup returns CDR1 SNHLY and CDR2 FYNNEI. The V gene lost 3 bases and the J gene lost 8 bases, with 17 bases spanning the gap. CDR3 coding DNA: TGTGCCAGCAGTGAGTGGGCAGAAGATATGGAGCCCCAGCATTTT. The encoded protein is CASSEWAEDMEPQHF. Together with reference TRBV2 and TRBJ1-5, the CDR3 gives the full variable domain: EPEVTQTPSHQVTQMGQEVILRCVPISNHLYFYWYRQILGQKVEFLVSFYNNEISEKSEIFDDQFSVERPDGSNFTLKIRSTKLEDSAMYFCASSEWAEDMEPQHFGDGTRLSIL.

The sample holds one count of this clonotype. This may come from a read error, since a much larger clone is one base off. The rearrangement links TRBV7-2 to TRBJ1-5; D call uncertain. CDR3 length: 14 residues. Trimming pared 6 bases from V and 9 bases from J, leaving 18 bases between. Germline loops: CDR1 SGHTA, CDR2 FQGNSA. CDR3 nucleotides: TGTGCCAGCAGATCAATCCCCCGCTTTGGGCCCCAGCATTTT. This encodes CASRSIPRFGPQHF.

The chain couples TRBV4-1 to TRBJ1-5; D uncertain. Germline lookup yields CDR1 MGHRA and CDR2 YSYEKL. This CDR3 is built from 14 residues. Trimming removed 1 base at V and 0 bases at J, with 4 bases between. The CDR3 nucleotides are TGCGCCAGCAGCCAAGCCTTTAGCAATCAGCCCCAGCATTTT. Translating it yields CASSQAFSNQPQHF.

This clonotype was counted between two and nine times. The rearrangement joins TRBV20-1 to TRBJ1-1; D unclear. Germline V gene data show CDR1 as DFQATT and CDR2 as SNEGSKA (reference sequence). CDR3 length equals 10 residues. V lost 5 bases and J lost 6, with 7 bases in between. CDR3 protein: CSAEASEAFF. DNA of the CDR3: TGCAGTGCTGAGGCCTCTGAAGCTTTCTTT.

The chain combines TRBV12-5 with TRBJ2-5; D possibly corresponds to TRBD2 (6 bases). V lost 8 bases and J 2 bases, leaving 12 bases between the germline ends. Germline V gene lookup returns CDR1 LGHNT and CDR2 FRNRAP. This CDR3 is built from 13 residues. CDR3: CASWGDAQETQYF. The CDR3 nucleotides are TGTGCTAGTTGGGGGGACGCACAAGAGACCCAGTACTTC.